Below, 3 T cell receptor beta chains from the same sample are listed, as sequenced in a study of blood T cell repertoires in COVID-19. Clones were read by immunoSEQ multiplex PCR, and TCRdb kept only the in-frame ones, dropping some. The sample lists over 30,000 clones; around 75% were seen once. The sequencing sample was made of peripheral blood. All receptors come from an older man with active or convalescent COVID-19.

This chain uses TRBV29-1 with TRBJ2-1, with 14 bases that match TRBD2. Germline V gives CDR1 SQVTM, CDR2 ANQGSEA. CDR3 length: 15 amino acids. With V trimmed by 4 bases and J by 7 bases, 6 bases remained unmatched. The CDR3 DNA follows: TGCAGCGTTGGAGCTGGGACTAGCGGGAGAAATGAGCAGTTCTTC. Translating it yields CSVGAGTSGRNEQFF.

The chain combines TRBV7-3 with TRBJ2-7; 7 nucleotides agree with TRBD1. Per germline, CDR1 SGHTA and CDR2 FQGTGA. The CDR3 loop spans 15 amino acids. The ends lost 5 bases at V and 0 bases at J; junction bases unmatched: 7. CDR3 sequence (DNA): TGTGCCAGCAGCCCAGGACAGGAGAGCTCCTACGAGCAGTACTTC. Protein product: CASSPGQESSYEQYF.

The chain joins TRBV11-2 to TRBJ2-2, with D tentatively TRBD1 (6 bases). V lost 2 bases and J lost 5, with 6 bases in between. This CDR3 contains 13 residues. The germline CDR1 and CDR2 sequences are SGHAT and FQNNGV. Written as DNA, the CDR3 is TGTGCCAGCAGCTTAACAGGGACCGGGGAGCTGTTTTTT. Amino acids: CASSLTGTGELFF.